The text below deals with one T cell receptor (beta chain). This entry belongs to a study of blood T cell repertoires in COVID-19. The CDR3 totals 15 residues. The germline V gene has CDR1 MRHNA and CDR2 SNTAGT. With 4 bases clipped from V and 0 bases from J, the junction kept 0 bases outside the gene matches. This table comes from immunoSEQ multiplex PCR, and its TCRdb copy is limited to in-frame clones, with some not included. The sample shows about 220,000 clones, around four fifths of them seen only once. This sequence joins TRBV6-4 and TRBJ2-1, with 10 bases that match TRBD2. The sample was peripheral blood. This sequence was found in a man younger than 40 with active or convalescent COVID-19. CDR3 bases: TGTGCCAGCAGTGCTAGCGGGAGCTCCTACAATGAGCAGTTCTTC. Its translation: CASSASGSSYNEQFF.